A selection of T cell receptor beta chains follows, all from one sample in a study of T cell changes during pregnancy in multiple sclerosis. Sequenced by immunoSEQ multiplex PCR; TCRdb stores in-frame clones only, minus some. The sample yields approximately 99,000 clones, approximately 90% seen once. Source: peripheral blood, taken in the second trimester of pregnancy. These receptors were taken from a female donor in good health, enrolled as a control in a pregnancy study. Both conserved end residues are part of each CDR3. Fields, in order: J gene, V gene, CDR3 length, D gene, CDR3 protein, CDR3 DNA. The D gene is left open where the match is weak.

j_gene: TRBJ2-7
v_gene: TRBV20-1
len: 11
d_gene: -
CDR3aa: CSAREGDEQYF
CDR3nt: TGCAGTGCCAGGGAAGGGGACGAGCAGTACTTC

j_gene: TRBJ2-7
v_gene: TRBV19
len: 16
d_gene: TRBD1
CDR3aa: CASSIDLRQGTYEQYF
CDR3nt: TGTGCCAGTAGTATAGACCTTCGACAGGGTACCTACGAGCAGTACTTC

j_gene: TRBJ2-7
v_gene: TRBV5-6
len: 12
d_gene: -
CDR3aa: CASSLIRVEQYF
CDR3nt: TGTGCCAGCAGCTTGATCCGGGTCGAGCAGTACTTC

j_gene: TRBJ2-6
v_gene: TRBV28
len: 18
d_gene: TRBD2
CDR3aa: CASSLTSGRASGANVLTF
CDR3nt: TGTGCCAGCAGTTTGACTAGCGGGAGGGCAAGTGGGGCCAACGTCCTGACTTTC

j_gene: TRBJ2-2
v_gene: TRBV4-3
len: 15
d_gene: -
CDR3aa: CASSQEQLNTGELFF
CDR3nt: TGCGCCAGCAGCCAAGAACAACTAAACACCGGGGAGCTGTTTTTT

j_gene: TRBJ1-5
v_gene: TRBV6-1
len: 18
d_gene: TRBD1
CDR3aa: CASSAGTGAPRSNQPQHF
CDR3nt: TGTGCCAGCAGTGCCGGGACAGGGGCCCCCCGAAGCAATCAGCCCCAGCATTTT

j_gene: TRBJ2-5
v_gene: TRBV6-5
len: 10
d_gene: -
CDR3aa: CASGLETQYF
CDR3nt: TGTGCCAGTGGACTAGAGACCCAGTACTTC

j_gene: TRBJ2-3
v_gene: TRBV5-1
len: 16
d_gene: -
CDR3aa: CASSFGGRGGTDTQYF
CDR3nt: TGCGCCAGCAGCTTTGGAGGGAGAGGGGGCACAGATACGCAGTATTTT

j_gene: TRBJ1-3
v_gene: TRBV30
len: 15
d_gene: -
CDR3aa: CAWSHDNISGNTIYF
CDR3nt: TGTGCCTGGAGTCATGACAACATCTCTGGAAACACCATATATTTT

j_gene: TRBJ2-1
v_gene: TRBV7-2
len: 15
d_gene: -
CDR3aa: CASSSQGGGLGEQFF
CDR3nt: TGTGCCAGCAGCTCCCAAGGGGGGGGGCTGGGTGAGCAGTTCTTC

j_gene: TRBJ2-3
v_gene: TRBV30
len: 16
d_gene: TRBD1
CDR3aa: CAWSKTARQGTDTQYF
CDR3nt: TGTGCCTGGAGCAAAACTGCCCGACAGGGTACAGATACGCAGTATTTT

j_gene: TRBJ2-3
v_gene: TRBV10-3
len: 16
d_gene: -
CDR3aa: CAISERGTEPTDTQYF
CDR3nt: TGTGCCATCAGTGAGCGAGGGACTGAACCCACAGATACGCAGTATTTT

j_gene: TRBJ2-5
v_gene: TRBV5-4
len: 14
d_gene: -
CDR3aa: CASSLDQGTETQYF
CDR3nt: TGTGCCAGCAGCTTGGATCAGGGGACAGAGACCCAGTACTTC

j_gene: TRBJ1-3
v_gene: TRBV28
len: 16
d_gene: TRBD1
CDR3aa: CASRPRQGRVGNTIYF
CDR3nt: TGTGCCAGCAGACCCCGACAGGGGCGGGTGGGAAACACCATATATTTT

j_gene: TRBJ1-6
v_gene: TRBV6-1
len: 14
d_gene: -
CDR3aa: CASSEAPRSSPLHF
CDR3nt: TGTGCCAGCAGTGAAGCCCCCCGCAGTTCACCCCTCCACTTT

j_gene: TRBJ2-7
v_gene: TRBV13
len: 14
d_gene: -
CDR3aa: CASSFGSTVYEQYF
CDR3nt: TGTGCCAGCAGCTTCGGTAGCACCGTCTACGAGCAGTACTTC

j_gene: TRBJ1-2
v_gene: TRBV28
len: 14
d_gene: -
CDR3aa: CASTFEVKGDGYTF
CDR3nt: TGTGCCAGCACCTTCGAGGTCAAGGGGGATGGCTACACCTTC

j_gene: TRBJ1-2
v_gene: TRBV28
len: 16
d_gene: TRBD1
CDR3aa: CASSSPLTGTFHGYTF
CDR3nt: TGTGCCAGCAGTTCGCCGTTGACAGGGACATTCCATGGCTACACCTTC

j_gene: TRBJ2-1
v_gene: TRBV12-5
len: 19
d_gene: -
CDR3aa: CASGFGLGTRGGQGNEQFF
CDR3nt: TGTGCTAGTGGTTTCGGACTAGGGACAAGGGGGGGCCAAGGCAATGAGCAGTTCTTC

j_gene: TRBJ2-1
v_gene: TRBV7-8
len: 15
d_gene: -
CDR3aa: CASARRAGGYNEQFF
CDR3nt: TGTGCCAGCGCTAGGAGGGCTGGGGGATACAATGAGCAGTTCTTC

j_gene: TRBJ1-4
v_gene: TRBV27
len: 16
d_gene: -
CDR3aa: CASSPTPGGWREKLFF
CDR3nt: TGTGCCAGCAGTCCAACACCCGGGGGATGGCGGGAAAAACTGTTTTTT